The T cell receptor beta chain described here comes from a study of cytomegalovirus exposure and HLA in healthy donors. Study-wide context: A prior analysis found about 120 million unique TCR beta sequences from about 179 million T cells. Whole-study results and caveats: A later analysis linked about 17,000 TCR beta sequences to HLA alleles at 0.05 false discovery rate. Sequencing depth roughly uniform across donors was assumed in presence/absence analyses.

This clone was recorded a few times. Its antigen is not known. CDR1 SGHDT and CDR2 YYEEEE come from the germline V gene. This CDR3 has 15 amino acids. After removal of 5 bases from V and 1 base from J, the junction contained 4 bases not matched to a gene. PCR used 60 Vbeta primers and 13 Jbeta primers. Produced via immunoSEQ multiplex PCR; TCRdb's table is partial and in-frame only. The data show about 260,000 clones, about 75% seen once. The sequenced sample consisted of PBMCs. The rearrangement joins TRBV5-6 to TRBJ2-1, with 9 bases matching TRBD1. The source is a female donor in good health and CMV-seronegative. The CDR3 reads CASRPGQGSYNEQFF. DNA for the CDR3: TGTGCCAGCAGACCTGGACAGGGGTCCTACAATGAGCAGTTCTTC.